The clone carrying this T cell receptor beta chain was seen once. These data belong to a study of breast tumors, draining lymph nodes, adjacent tissues. There are 13 residues in the CDR3. V was shortened by 5 bases and J by 3 bases, with 12 bases between the two germline ends. CDR1 is SQVTM and CDR2 is ANQGSEA in the germline V gene. TCRdb used MiXCR to reprocess the multiplex PCR reads, holding one entry per CDR3 protein. Of around 12,000 distinct CDR3 sequences listed, approximately 60% are singletons. This receptor was taken from a female donor with breast cancer. Some clones in this sample may be carry-over from other donors' samples. The chain couples TRBV29-1 to TRBJ2-3; possibly TRBD2 for D (6 bases). The sequenced sample consisted of tumor-adjacent breast tissue. The CDR3 loop is CSVRWGLTDTQYF. The CDR3 DNA follows: TGCAGCGTTCGGTGGGGACTGACAGATACGCAGTATTTT.